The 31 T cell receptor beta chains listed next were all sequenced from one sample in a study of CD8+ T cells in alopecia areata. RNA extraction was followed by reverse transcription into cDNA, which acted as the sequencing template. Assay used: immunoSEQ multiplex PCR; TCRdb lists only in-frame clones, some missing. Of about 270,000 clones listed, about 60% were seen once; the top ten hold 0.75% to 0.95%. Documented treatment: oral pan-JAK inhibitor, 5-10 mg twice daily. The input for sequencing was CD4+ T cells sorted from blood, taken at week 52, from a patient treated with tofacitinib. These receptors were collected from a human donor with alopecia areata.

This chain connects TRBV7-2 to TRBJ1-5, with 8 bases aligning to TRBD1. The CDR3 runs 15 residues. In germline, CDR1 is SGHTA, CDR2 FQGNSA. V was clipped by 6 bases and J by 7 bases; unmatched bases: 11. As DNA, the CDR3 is TGTGCCAGCAGTAGAGGACAGGGAAGTTGGCAGCCCCAGCATTTT. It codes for CASSRGQGSWQPQHF. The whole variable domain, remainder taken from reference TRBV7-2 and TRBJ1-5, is GAGVSQSPSNKVTEKGKDVELRCDPISGHTALYWYRQSLGQGLEFLIYFQGNSAPDKSGLPSDRFSAERTGGSVSTLTIQRTQQEDSAVYLCASSRGQGSWQPQHFGDGTRLSIL.

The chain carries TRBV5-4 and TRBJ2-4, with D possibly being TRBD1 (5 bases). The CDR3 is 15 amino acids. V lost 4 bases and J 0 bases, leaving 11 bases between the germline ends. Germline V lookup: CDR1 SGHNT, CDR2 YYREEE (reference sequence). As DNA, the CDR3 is TGTGCCAGCAGCCCAGGGCTTGGAGCCAAAAACATTCAGTACTTC. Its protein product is CASSPGLGAKNIQYF.

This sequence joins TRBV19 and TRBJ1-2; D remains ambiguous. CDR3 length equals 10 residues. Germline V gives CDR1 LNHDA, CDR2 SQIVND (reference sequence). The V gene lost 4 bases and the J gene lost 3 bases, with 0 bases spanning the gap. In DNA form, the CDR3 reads TGTGCCAGTAGTAACTATGGCTACACCTTC. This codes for CASSNYGYTF.

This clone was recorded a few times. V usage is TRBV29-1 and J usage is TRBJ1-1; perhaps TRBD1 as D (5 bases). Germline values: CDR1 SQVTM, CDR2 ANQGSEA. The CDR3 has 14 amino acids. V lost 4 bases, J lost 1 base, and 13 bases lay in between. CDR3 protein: CSVGSGAANTEAFF. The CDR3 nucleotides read TGCAGCGTTGGGTCTGGGGCAGCGAACACTGAAGCTTTCTTT.

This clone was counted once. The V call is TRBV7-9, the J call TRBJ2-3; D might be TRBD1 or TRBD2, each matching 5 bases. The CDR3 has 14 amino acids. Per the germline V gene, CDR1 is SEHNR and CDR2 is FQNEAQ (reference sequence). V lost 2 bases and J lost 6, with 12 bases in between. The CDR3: CASSLIQGVDTQYF. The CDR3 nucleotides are TGTGCCAGCAGCTTAATCCAGGGAGTGGATACGCAGTATTTT.

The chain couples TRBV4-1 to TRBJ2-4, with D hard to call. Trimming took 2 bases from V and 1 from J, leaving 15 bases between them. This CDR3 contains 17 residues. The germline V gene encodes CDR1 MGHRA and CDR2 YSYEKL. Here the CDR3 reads CASSQPTGLRAKNIQYF. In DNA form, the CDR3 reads TGCGCCAGCAGCCAACCAACTGGCCTTCGGGCCAAAAACATTCAGTACTTC.

CDR3 residues: CASSPPRDGEQFF. CDR3 nucleotide sequence: TGTGCCAGCAGCCCGCCGCGCGATGGGGAGCAGTTCTTC. This sequence joins TRBV7-9 and TRBJ2-1; D not resolved. The CDR3 runs 13 residues. CDR1 is SEHNR, CDR2 FQNEAQ, per germline (reference sequence). The V end lost 5 bases, the J end lost 10 bases, and 15 bases lay between the germline ends.

The CDR3 DNA is TGTGCCAGCAGCACTACAAAGACAGGGGGCTACGAGCAGTACTTC. It codes for CASSTTKTGGYEQYF. V and J are TRBV5-6 and TRBJ2-7, with 9 bases lining up with TRBD1. Germline trimming cut 4 bases from V and 3 bases from J; bases unmatched to any gene: 8. This CDR3 region has 15 residues. Germline CDR1 and CDR2: SGHDT and YYEEEE.

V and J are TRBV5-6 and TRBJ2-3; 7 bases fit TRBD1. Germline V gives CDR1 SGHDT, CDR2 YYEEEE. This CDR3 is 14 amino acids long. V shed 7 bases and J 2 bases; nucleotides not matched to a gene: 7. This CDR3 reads CASGDREPTDTQYF. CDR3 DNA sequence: TGTGCCAGCGGAGACAGGGAACCCACAGATACGCAGTATTTT.

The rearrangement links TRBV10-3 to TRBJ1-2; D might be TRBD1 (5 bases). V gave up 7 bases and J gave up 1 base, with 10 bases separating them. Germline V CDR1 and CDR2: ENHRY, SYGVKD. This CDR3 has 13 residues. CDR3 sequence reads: CAITDSFNYGYTF. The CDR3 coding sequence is TGTGCCATCACAGACAGCTTTAACTATGGCTACACCTTC.

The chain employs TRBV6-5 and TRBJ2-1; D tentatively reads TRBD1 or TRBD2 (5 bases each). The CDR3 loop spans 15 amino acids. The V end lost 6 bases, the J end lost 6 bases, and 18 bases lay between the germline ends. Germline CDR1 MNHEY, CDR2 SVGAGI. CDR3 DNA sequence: TGTGCCAGCAGCCACCGGGACGTAACGAGCAATGAGCAGTTCTTC. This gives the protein CASSHRDVTSNEQFF.

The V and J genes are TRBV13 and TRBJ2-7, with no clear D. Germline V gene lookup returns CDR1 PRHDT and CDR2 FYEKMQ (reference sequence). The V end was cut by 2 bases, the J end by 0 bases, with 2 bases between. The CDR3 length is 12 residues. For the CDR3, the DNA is TGTGCCAGCAGCTTATTCTCCTACGAGCAGTACTTC. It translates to CASSLFSYEQYF.

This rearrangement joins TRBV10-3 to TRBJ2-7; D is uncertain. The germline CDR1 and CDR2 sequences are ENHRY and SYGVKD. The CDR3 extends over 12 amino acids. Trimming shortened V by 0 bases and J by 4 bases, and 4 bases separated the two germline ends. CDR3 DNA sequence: TGTGCCATCAGTGAGTCTACATACGAGCAGTACTTC. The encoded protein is CAISESTYEQYF.

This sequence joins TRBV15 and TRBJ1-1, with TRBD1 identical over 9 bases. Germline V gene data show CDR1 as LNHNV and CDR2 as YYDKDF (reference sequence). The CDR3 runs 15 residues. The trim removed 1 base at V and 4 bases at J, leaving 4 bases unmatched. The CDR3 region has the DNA TGTGCCACCAGCAGAGTAGGGACAGGGAGCACTGAAGCTTTCTTT. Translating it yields CATSRVGTGSTEAFF.

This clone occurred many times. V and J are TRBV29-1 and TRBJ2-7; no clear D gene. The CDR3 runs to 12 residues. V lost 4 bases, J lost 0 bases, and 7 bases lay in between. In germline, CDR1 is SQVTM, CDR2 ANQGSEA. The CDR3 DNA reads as TGCAGCGTTGTCGAGAACTCCTACGAGCAGTACTTC. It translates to CSVVENSYEQYF.

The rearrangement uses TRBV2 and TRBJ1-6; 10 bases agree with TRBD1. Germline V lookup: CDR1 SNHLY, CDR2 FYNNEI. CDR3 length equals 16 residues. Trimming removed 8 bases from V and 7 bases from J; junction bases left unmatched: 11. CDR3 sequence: CASQSDRGIWNSPLHF. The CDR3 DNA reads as TGTGCCAGCCAATCGGACAGGGGGATATGGAATTCACCCCTCCACTTT.

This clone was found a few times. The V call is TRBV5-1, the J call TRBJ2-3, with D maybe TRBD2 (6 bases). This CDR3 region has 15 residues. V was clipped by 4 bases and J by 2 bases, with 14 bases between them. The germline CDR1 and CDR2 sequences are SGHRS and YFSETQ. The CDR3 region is CASSREDIVTDTQYF. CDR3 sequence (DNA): TGCGCCAGCAGCAGGGAGGACATCGTCACAGATACGCAGTATTTT.

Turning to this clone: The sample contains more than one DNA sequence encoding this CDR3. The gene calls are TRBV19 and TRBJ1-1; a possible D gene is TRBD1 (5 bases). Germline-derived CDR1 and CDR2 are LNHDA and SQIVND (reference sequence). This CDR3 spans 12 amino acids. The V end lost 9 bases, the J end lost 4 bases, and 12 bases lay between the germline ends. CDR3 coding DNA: TGTGCCAGCATGAGGGGATCCACTGAAGCTTTCTTT. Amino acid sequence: CASMRGSTEAFF.

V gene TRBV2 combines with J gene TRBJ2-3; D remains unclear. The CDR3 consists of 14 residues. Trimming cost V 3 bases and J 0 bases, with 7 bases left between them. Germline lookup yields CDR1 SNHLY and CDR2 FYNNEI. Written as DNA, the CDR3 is TGTGCCAGCAGTGATCCTCGGAGCACAGATACGCAGTATTTT. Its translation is CASSDPRSTDTQYF.

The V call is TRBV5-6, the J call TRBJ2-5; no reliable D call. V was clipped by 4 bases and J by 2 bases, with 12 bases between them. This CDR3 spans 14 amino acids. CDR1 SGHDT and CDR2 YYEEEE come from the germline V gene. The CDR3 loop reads CASSPGLPQETQYF. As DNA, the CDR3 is TGTGCCAGCAGCCCCGGCCTACCTCAAGAGACCCAGTACTTC.

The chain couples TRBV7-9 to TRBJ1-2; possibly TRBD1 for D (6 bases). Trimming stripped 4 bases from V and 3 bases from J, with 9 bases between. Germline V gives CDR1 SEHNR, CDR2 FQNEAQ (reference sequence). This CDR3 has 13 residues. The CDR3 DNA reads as TGTGCCAGCAGCTACAAGGGGGACTATGGCTACACCTTC. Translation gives CASSYKGDYGYTF.

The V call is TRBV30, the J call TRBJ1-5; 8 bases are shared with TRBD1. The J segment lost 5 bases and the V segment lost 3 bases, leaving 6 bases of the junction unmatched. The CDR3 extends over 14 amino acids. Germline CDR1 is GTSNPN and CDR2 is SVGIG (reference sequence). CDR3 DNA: TGTGCCTGGAGCCGGACAGGGTGGGATCAGCCCCAGCATTTT. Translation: CAWSRTGWDQPQHF.

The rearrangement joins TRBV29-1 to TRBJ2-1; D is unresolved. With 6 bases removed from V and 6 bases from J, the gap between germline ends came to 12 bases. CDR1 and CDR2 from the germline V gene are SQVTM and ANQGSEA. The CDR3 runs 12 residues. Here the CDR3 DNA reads TGCAGCGTAAGGGCCAATTCCAATGAGCAGTTCTTC. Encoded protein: CSVRANSNEQFF.

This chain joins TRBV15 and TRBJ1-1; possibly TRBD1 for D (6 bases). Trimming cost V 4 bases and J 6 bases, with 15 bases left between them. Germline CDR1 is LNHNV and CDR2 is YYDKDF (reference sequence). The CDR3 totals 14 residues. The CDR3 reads CATSTRLQGPEAFF. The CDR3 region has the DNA TGTGCCACCAGCACCCGACTACAGGGTCCTGAAGCTTTCTTT.

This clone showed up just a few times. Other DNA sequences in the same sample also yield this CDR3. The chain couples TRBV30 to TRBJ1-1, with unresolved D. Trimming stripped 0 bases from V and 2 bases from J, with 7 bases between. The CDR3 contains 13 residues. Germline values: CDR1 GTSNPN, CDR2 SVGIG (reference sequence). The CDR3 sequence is CAWSVLPNTEAFF. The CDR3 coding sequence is TGTGCCTGGAGTGTACTTCCCAACACTGAAGCTTTCTTT. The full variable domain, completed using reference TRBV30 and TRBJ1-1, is SQTIHQWPATLVQPVGSPLSLECTVEGTSNPNLYWYRQAAGRGLQLLFYSVGIGQISSEVPQNLSASRPQDRQFILSSKKLLLSDSGFYLCAWSVLPNTEAFFGQGTRLTVV.

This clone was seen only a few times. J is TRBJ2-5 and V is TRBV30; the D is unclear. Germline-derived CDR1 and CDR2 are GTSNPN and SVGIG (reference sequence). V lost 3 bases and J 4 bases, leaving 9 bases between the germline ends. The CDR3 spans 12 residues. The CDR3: CAWRSGGETQYF. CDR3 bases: TGTGCCTGGAGAAGTGGCGGAGAGACCCAGTACTTC. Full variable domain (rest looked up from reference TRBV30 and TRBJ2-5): SQTIHQWPATLVQPVGSPLSLECTVEGTSNPNLYWYRQAAGRGLQLLFYSVGIGQISSEVPQNLSASRPQDRQFILSSKKLLLSDSGFYLCAWRSGGETQYFGPGTRLLVL.

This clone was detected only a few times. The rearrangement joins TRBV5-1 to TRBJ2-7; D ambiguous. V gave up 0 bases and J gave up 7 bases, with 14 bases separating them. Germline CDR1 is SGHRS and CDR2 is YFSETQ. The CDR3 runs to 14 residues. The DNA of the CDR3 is TGCGCCAGCAGCTTGGTGTCGGAGCGTATTGAGCAGTACTTC. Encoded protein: CASSLVSERIEQYF.

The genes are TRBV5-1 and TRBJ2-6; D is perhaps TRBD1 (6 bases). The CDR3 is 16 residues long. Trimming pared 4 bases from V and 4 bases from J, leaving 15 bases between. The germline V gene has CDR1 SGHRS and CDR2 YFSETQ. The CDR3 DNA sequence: TGCGCCAGCAGCGCCCCCCAGGGGTACGGGGCCAACGTCCTGACTTTC. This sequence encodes CASSAPQGYGANVLTF.

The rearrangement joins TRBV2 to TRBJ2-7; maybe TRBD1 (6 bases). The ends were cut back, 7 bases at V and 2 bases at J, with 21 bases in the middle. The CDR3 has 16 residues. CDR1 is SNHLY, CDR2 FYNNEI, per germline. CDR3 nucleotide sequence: TGTGCCAGCACCTCGATACTCCGGGACACCGCCTACGAGCAGTACTTC. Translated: CASTSILRDTAYEQYF.

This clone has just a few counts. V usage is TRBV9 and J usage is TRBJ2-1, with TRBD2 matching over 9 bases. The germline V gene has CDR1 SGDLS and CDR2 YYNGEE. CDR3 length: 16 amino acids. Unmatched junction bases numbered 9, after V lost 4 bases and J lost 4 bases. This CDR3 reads CASSPGTSGLYNEQFF. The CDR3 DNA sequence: TGTGCCAGCAGCCCGGGAACTAGCGGGCTTTACAATGAGCAGTTCTTC.

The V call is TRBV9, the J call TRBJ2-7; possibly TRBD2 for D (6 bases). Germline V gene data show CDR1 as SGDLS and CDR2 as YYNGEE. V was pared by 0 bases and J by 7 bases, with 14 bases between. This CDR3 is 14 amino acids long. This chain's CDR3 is CASSVAANAGEQYF. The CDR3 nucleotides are TGTGCCAGCAGCGTAGCTGCGAACGCGGGGGAGCAGTACTTC.